This passage covers 30 T cell receptor beta chains from one sample sequenced in a study of CD8+ T cells in alopecia areata. RNA extraction was followed by reverse transcription into cDNA, which acted as the sequencing template. TCRdb's copy holds only in-frame clones and misses some; the assay was immunoSEQ multiplex PCR. This repertoire shows more than 200,000 clones, 64% found once; its top ten account for 3.5% to 5%. The treatment: oral pan-JAK inhibitor, 5-10 mg twice daily. Sequences were derived from CD4+ T cells sorted from blood, sampled at week 4, from a patient treated with tofacitinib. These receptors originate from a human donor with alopecia areata.

The chain combines TRBV30 with TRBJ1-5; unclear D gene. This CDR3 region has 13 residues. Trimming left V 2 bases short and J 3 bases short, with 8 bases between. In germline, CDR1 is GTSNPN, CDR2 SVGIG (reference sequence). The CDR3 spells CAWSNSFNQPQHF. CDR3 nucleotide sequence: TGTGCCTGGAGTAATTCCTTCAATCAGCCCCAGCATTTT. The full variable domain, its missing parts supplied by reference TRBV30 and TRBJ1-5, is SQTIHQWPATLVQPVGSPLSLECTVEGTSNPNLYWYRQAAGRGLQLLFYSVGIGQISSEVPQNLSASRPQDRQFILSSKKLLLSDSGFYLCAWSNSFNQPQHFGDGTRLSIL.

Only a few counts were recorded for this clone. This CDR3 is CASIAGGAGAGEQFF. CDR3 nucleotides: TGTGCCAGCATCGCGGGGGGAGCGGGGGCCGGGGAGCAGTTCTTC. The chain couples TRBV6-1 to TRBJ2-1; 8 bases align to TRBD2. Germline V CDR1 and CDR2: MNHNS, SASEGT. The ends lost 7 bases at V and 10 bases at J; junction bases unmatched: 15. This CDR3 has 15 amino acids.

The V and J genes are TRBV5-6 and TRBJ2-3; 8 bases align to TRBD2. Germline values: CDR1 SGHDT, CDR2 YYEEEE. V dropped 3 bases and J dropped 0; count of bases not matched to a gene: 6. The CDR3 is made up of 16 amino acids. The CDR3 is CASSSASGLSTDTQYF. CDR3 nucleotide sequence: TGTGCCAGCAGCTCGGCTAGCGGGCTTAGCACAGATACGCAGTATTTT.

The chain carries TRBV29-1 and TRBJ1-1; 7 positions match TRBD1. Trimming took 6 bases from V and 7 from J; bases not matched to a gene: 8. Per germline, CDR1 SQVTM and CDR2 ANQGSEA. CDR3 length: 12 residues. The CDR3 loop is CSVQGTVGEAFF. CDR3 coding DNA: TGCAGCGTACAGGGGACCGTTGGTGAAGCTTTCTTT.

This clone occurred a few times. V gene TRBV5-1 combines with J gene TRBJ2-7; 8 nucleotides agree with TRBD1. The junction had 7 bases not matched to a gene; V was cut back by 2 bases and J by 3 bases. The germline V gene has CDR1 SGHRS and CDR2 YFSETQ. The CDR3 sequence is 15 residues long. CDR3 loop: CASSFSGTGFYEQYF. The CDR3 DNA reads TGCGCCAGCAGCTTTTCCGGGACAGGTTTCTACGAGCAGTACTTC.

The chain carries TRBV30 and TRBJ1-2; TRBD1 matches at 7 bases. Germline CDR1 is GTSNPN and CDR2 is SVGIG (reference sequence). J lost 3 bases, V lost 3 bases, and 10 bases had no gene match. The CDR3 loop spans 15 amino acids. The CDR3 here is CAWSPQGVRDYGYTF. The DNA of the CDR3 is TGTGCCTGGAGCCCGCAGGGGGTACGGGACTATGGCTACACCTTC.

The V gene is TRBV4-2, the J gene TRBJ2-5; TRBD2 matches 15 bases. J gave up 3 bases and V 4 bases, and 3 bases lay outside the gene matches. This CDR3 has 16 amino acids. Looked up from germline, CDR1 is LGHNA and CDR2 is YNFKEQ. The CDR3 bases are TGTGCCAGCAGCCCAGGGACTAGCGGGGGGAAAGAGACCCAGTACTTC. Translated, it gives CASSPGTSGGKETQYF.

The sample holds a few counts of this clone. This rearrangement joins TRBV14 to TRBJ1-2; D is undetermined. V lost 6 bases to trimming and J lost 3 bases, with 11 bases between them. This CDR3 has 13 residues. Germline V gives CDR1 SGHDN, CDR2 FVKESK. This CDR3 is CASSPSGDYGYTF. As DNA, the CDR3 is TGTGCCAGCAGTCCGTCTGGGGACTATGGCTACACCTTC.

The chain carries TRBV5-5 and TRBJ2-5; D unclear. Germline-derived CDR1 and CDR2 are SGHKS and YYEKEE (reference sequence). There are 14 residues in the CDR3. Between the trimmed V and J ends, which lost 3 bases and 2 bases, there was a span of 11 bases. This CDR3 is CASSSQLRQETQYF. The CDR3 coding sequence is TGTGCCAGCAGCTCCCAACTGCGTCAAGAGACCCAGTACTTC.

The table lists this clone with a few counts. The rearrangement joins TRBV6-1 to TRBJ2-5, with TRBD2 identical over 7 bases. The CDR3 covers 14 residues. CDR1 MNHNS and CDR2 SASEGT come from the germline V gene. The J segment lost 3 bases and the V segment lost 4 bases, leaving 5 bases of the junction unmatched. The CDR3 DNA reads as TGTGCCAGCAGTGCTCGGGACTACAAAGAGACCCAGTACTTC. Its translation: CASSARDYKETQYF.

The chain joins TRBV15 to TRBJ2-3; the match to TRBD2 covers 8 bases. The V and J ends lost 9 bases and 4 bases, in that order; junction bases with no gene match: 6. The CDR3 totals 13 residues. The germline V gene has CDR1 LNHNV and CDR2 YYDKDF (reference sequence). The CDR3 reads CATTAGGADTQYF. CDR3 DNA sequence: TGTGCCACGACCGCGGGGGGTGCAGATACGCAGTATTTT.

This sequence joins TRBV27 and TRBJ2-3, with D unclear. Trimming took off 6 bases at V and 1 base at J, with 11 bases between the two ends. Per germline, CDR1 MNHEY and CDR2 SMNVEV (reference sequence). The CDR3 spans 14 residues. As DNA, the CDR3 is TGTGCCAGCAGAGAAGTAGGGCGCACAGATACGCAGTATTTT. Amino acids: CASREVGRTDTQYF.

This chain connects TRBV5-4 to TRBJ1-2; D is uncertain. Germline V gene data show CDR1 as SGHNT and CDR2 as YYREEE (reference sequence). V was trimmed by 0 bases and J by 7 bases, leaving 7 bases between them. CDR3 length equals 12 residues. CDR3 in DNA: TGTGCCAGCAGCTTGGGAACTGGTGGCTACACCTTC. This sequence encodes CASSLGTGGYTF.

The chain couples TRBV4-1 to TRBJ2-1; D is undetermined. V lost 2 bases to trimming and J lost 15 bases, with 2 bases between them. CDR1 is MGHRA and CDR2 is YSYEKL in the germline V gene. CDR3 length: 8 residues. CDR3 coding DNA: TGCGCCAGCAGCCAACTGTTCTTC. Translation gives CASSQLFF.

A few counts support this clone. This chain connects TRBV11-2 to TRBJ2-5; possible D gene TRBD2, 7 bases. V dropped 5 bases and J dropped 0 bases, with 13 bases sitting between them. Germline-derived CDR1 and CDR2 are SGHAT and FQNNGV. The CDR3 is made up of 15 amino acids. CDR3 protein: CASSPQGTNQETQYF. CDR3 DNA sequence: TGTGCCAGCAGCCCCCAGGGGACTAACCAAGAGACCCAGTACTTC.

This clone was recorded only once. The rearrangement uses TRBV30 and TRBJ1-5; perhaps TRBD1 as D (6 bases). V was trimmed by 3 bases and J by 0 bases, leaving 9 bases between them. The CDR3 extends over 14 amino acids. CDR1 and CDR2 (germline): GTSNPN, SVGIG (reference sequence). The CDR3, as DNA: TGTGCCTGGAGACAGGGACATAGCAATCAGCCCCAGCATTTT. The encoded protein is CAWRQGHSNQPQHF. The whole variable domain, filled in from reference TRBV30 and TRBJ1-5, reads SQTIHQWPATLVQPVGSPLSLECTVEGTSNPNLYWYRQAAGRGLQLLFYSVGIGQISSEVPQNLSASRPQDRQFILSSKKLLLSDSGFYLCAWRQGHSNQPQHFGDGTRLSIL.

V and J are TRBV30 and TRBJ1-1; D not resolved. CDR3 length equals 15 residues. The V gene lost 2 bases and the J gene lost 2 bases, with 15 bases spanning the gap. Germline CDR1 is GTSNPN and CDR2 is SVGIG (reference sequence). This CDR3 is CAWSPRYLSNTEAFF. CDR3 in DNA: TGTGCCTGGAGTCCTAGGTACCTTTCAAACACTGAAGCTTTCTTT. Using reference TRBV30 and TRBJ1-1 for the parts outside the CDR3, the full variable domain is SQTIHQWPATLVQPVGSPLSLECTVEGTSNPNLYWYRQAAGRGLQLLFYSVGIGQISSEVPQNLSASRPQDRQFILSSKKLLLSDSGFYLCAWSPRYLSNTEAFFGQGTRLTVV.

The rearrangement links TRBV7-9 to TRBJ1-6; TRBD1 matches 7 bases. V lost 2 bases to trimming and J lost 7 bases; unmatched junction nucleotides: 5. CDR3 length: 15 residues. CDR1 and CDR2 from the germline V gene are SEHNR and FQNEAQ (reference sequence). CDR3 sequence (DNA): TGTGCCAGCAGCTTACAGGGGGTAGGGAATTCACCCCTCCACTTT. This encodes CASSLQGVGNSPLHF.

The rearrangement links TRBV7-2 to TRBJ2-7; 8 bases map to TRBD2. CDR1 is SGHTA and CDR2 is FQGNSA in the germline V gene. V dropped 7 bases and J dropped 5; count of bases not matched to a gene: 13. CDR3 length: 15 residues. The CDR3 protein is CASTSGGGGHNEQYF. The CDR3 nucleotides read TGTGCCAGCACCTCCGGGGGGGGAGGTCACAACGAGCAGTACTTC.

The table lists this clone with a few counts. The V call is TRBV7-9, the J call TRBJ1-6; D not certain. In germline, CDR1 is SEHNR, CDR2 FQNEAQ (reference sequence). V lost 5 bases, J lost 8 bases, and 7 bases lay in between. The CDR3 is 12 residues long. CDR3 DNA sequence: TGTGCCAGCAGCGTCTGGGATTCACCCCTCCACTTT. Residues: CASSVWDSPLHF.

The chain carries TRBV10-3 and TRBJ2-7; 8 nucleotides match TRBD2. Trimming took 5 bases from V and 1 from J; bases not matched to a gene: 4. In germline, CDR1 is ENHRY, CDR2 SYGVKD. The CDR3 totals 14 residues. The CDR3 protein is CAISRASGSYEQYF. The CDR3 nucleotides are TGTGCCATCAGTAGAGCTAGCGGGTCCTACGAGCAGTACTTC.

This clone was found a few times. V and J are TRBV29-1 and TRBJ1-1; 10 bases agree with TRBD1. Per germline, CDR1 SQVTM and CDR2 ANQGSEA. CDR3 length equals 13 residues. The V gene end was trimmed by 5 bases and the J gene end by 4 bases; junction bases not matched to a gene: 4. The CDR3 sequence is CSVSRDRGTEAFF. In nucleotides, the CDR3 is TGCAGCGTTTCCCGGGACAGGGGCACTGAAGCTTTCTTT.

The chain carries TRBV30 and TRBJ1-2; the match to TRBD1 covers 10 bases. Germline lookup yields CDR1 GTSNPN and CDR2 SVGIG (reference sequence). The CDR3 length is 13 residues. V was clipped by 2 bases and J by 10 bases; unmatched bases: 7. The CDR3 reads CAWSTGQGGIYTF. The DNA for the CDR3 is TGTGCCTGGAGTACCGGACAGGGGGGAATCTACACCTTC.

This clone appeared a few times. The chain carries TRBV29-1 and TRBJ2-2, with D maybe TRBD1 (5 bases). This CDR3 comprises 14 residues. Trimming took 7 bases from V and 5 from J, leaving 17 bases between them. CDR1 is SQVTM, CDR2 ANQGSEA, per germline. This CDR3 reads CSARQYTETGELFF. Here the CDR3 DNA reads TGCAGCGCACGACAGTACACAGAGACCGGGGAGCTGTTTTTT.

This clone was counted between two and nine times. The chain recombines TRBV27 with TRBJ1-4, with 9 bases matching TRBD1. The CDR3 is made up of 13 amino acids. J gave up 8 bases and V 8 bases, and 6 bases lay outside the gene matches. Germline V gene sequence: CDR1 MNHEY, CDR2 SMNVEV (reference sequence). CDR3 nucleotides: TGTGCCAGCCGCGGGACAGGGCGGGAAAAACTGTTTTTT. This translates into CASRGTGREKLFF. Together with reference TRBV27 and TRBJ1-4, the CDR3 gives the full variable domain: EAQVTQNPRYLITVTGKKLTVTCSQNMNHEYMSWYRQDPGLGLRQIYYSMNVEVTDKGDVPEGYKVSRKEKRNFPLILESPSPNQTSLYFCASRGTGREKLFFGSGTQLSVL.

V usage is TRBV7-9 and J usage is TRBJ1-4; the D gene is possibly TRBD1 (6 bases). CDR1 is SEHNR and CDR2 is FQNEAQ in the germline V gene (reference sequence). The V end lost 2 bases, the J end lost 7 bases, and 11 bases lay between the germline ends. This CDR3 comprises 14 residues. The CDR3 nucleotides are TGTGCCAGCAGCTTAATGGCAGGGGCTGAAAAACTGTTTTTT. Its translation: CASSLMAGAEKLFF.

The V and J genes are TRBV5-6 and TRBJ1-6; D gene uncertain. This CDR3 is built from 13 residues. Germline-derived CDR1 and CDR2 are SGHDT and YYEEEE. V shed 0 bases and J shed 9 bases, with 7 bases lying between them. In DNA form, the CDR3 reads TGTGCCAGCAGCTTGGCGGCTTCTTCACCCCTCCACTTT. Encoded protein: CASSLAASSPLHF.

This chain links TRBV28 with TRBJ2-7; perhaps TRBD2 as D (7 bases). The CDR3 is 15 residues long. Germline assignment: CDR1 MDHEN and CDR2 SYDVKM. Trimming removed 10 bases from V and 3 bases from J, with 22 bases in between. CDR3 in amino acids: CATTSIGGGNYEQYF. CDR3 nucleotide sequence: TGTGCCACGACCTCCATAGGGGGGGGTAACTACGAGCAGTACTTC.

V usage is TRBV7-2 and J usage is TRBJ1-3, with D perhaps TRBD1 (6 bases). V gave up 6 bases and J gave up 2 bases, with 11 bases separating them. CDR1 is SGHTA, CDR2 FQGNSA, per germline. The CDR3 has 14 amino acids. CDR3 residues: CASSYGQTGNTIYF. The CDR3 coding sequence is TGTGCCAGCAGTTACGGACAGACTGGAAACACCATATATTTT.

This clone has only one observation. The chain has TRBV4-1 and TRBJ2-7; 10 nucleotides match TRBD1. Germline CDR1 reads MGHRA; CDR2 reads YSYEKL. The CDR3 loop spans 15 amino acids. The junction had 2 bases not matched to a gene; V was cut back by 1 base and J by 2 bases. CDR3 residues: CASSQAGTGAYEQYF. The CDR3, as DNA: TGCGCCAGCAGCCAAGCCGGGACAGGGGCCTACGAGCAGTACTTC.